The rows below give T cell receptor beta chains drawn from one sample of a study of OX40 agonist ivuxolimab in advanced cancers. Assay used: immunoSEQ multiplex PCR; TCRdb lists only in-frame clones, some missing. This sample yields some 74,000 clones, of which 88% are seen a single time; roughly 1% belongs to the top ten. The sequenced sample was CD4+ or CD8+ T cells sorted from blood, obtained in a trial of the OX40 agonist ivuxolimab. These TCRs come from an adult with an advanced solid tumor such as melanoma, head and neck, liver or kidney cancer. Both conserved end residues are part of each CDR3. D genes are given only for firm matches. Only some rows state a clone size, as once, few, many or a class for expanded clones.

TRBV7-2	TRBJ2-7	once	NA	TGTGCCAGCAGCCCGGGTGGGAGTGGACAGCAGTACTTC	CASSPGGSGQQYF
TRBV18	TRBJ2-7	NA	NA	TGTGCCAGCTCACCATTTCAGGGAGCCGTTGAAATGTACGAGCAGTACTTC	CASSPFQGAVEMYEQYF
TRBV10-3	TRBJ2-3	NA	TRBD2	TGTGCCATCAGCGCCCCCCCGACTAGCAGTAGGACAGATACGCAGTATTTT	CAISAPPTSSRTDTQYF
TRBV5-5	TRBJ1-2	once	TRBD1	TGTGCCAGCAGCTCAAGGGGAGGGGGCGAGGTCTATGGCTACACCTTC	CASSSRGGGEVYGYTF
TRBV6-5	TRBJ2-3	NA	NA	TGTGCCAGCAGTCCCCGTTTAATCACAGATACGCAGTATTTT	CASSPRLITDTQYF
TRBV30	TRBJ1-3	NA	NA	TGTGCCTGGAGTGTAAAGGACACCATATATTTT	CAWSVKDTIYF
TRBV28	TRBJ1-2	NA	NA	TGTGCCAGCAGGCCCTCGGCAGCCAGGGGCTATGGCTACACCTTC	CASRPSAARGYGYTF
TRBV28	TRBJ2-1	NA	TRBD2	TGTGCCAGCACCCCAGGTGGCGGGAGTGTATATGAGCAGTTCTTC	CASTPGGGSVYEQFF
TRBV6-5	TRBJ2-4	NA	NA	TGTGCCAGCAGGCCGAGGGCAGAAAACATTCAGTACTTC	CASRPRAENIQYF
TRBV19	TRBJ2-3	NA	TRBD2	TGTGCCAGTACCCCGGGGCGGGGGGGCTCAGATACGCAGTATTTT	CASTPGRGGSDTQYF
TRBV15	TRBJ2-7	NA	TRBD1	TGTGCCACCGGCAGGGGGTCCCACGAGCAGTACTTC	CATGRGSHEQYF
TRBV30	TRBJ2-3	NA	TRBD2	TGTGCCTCCCGCGGGGGGTGGGCAGATACGCAGTATTTT	CASRGGWADTQYF
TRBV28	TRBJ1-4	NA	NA	TGTGCCAGCAGAAAACCGTTGGGGGGTCGAGAAAAACTGTTTTTT	CASRKPLGGREKLFF
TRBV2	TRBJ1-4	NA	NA	TGTGCCAGCAGTGGCCAGGTTGAAGAAAAACTGTTTTTT	CASSGQVEEKLFF
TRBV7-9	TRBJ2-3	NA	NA	TGTGCCAGCAGCTTAGCGAGCACAGATACGCAGTATTTT	CASSLASTDTQYF
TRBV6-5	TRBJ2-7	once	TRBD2	TGTGCCAGCAGATTGAGCGGGAGCGGACCCTCAGAGCAGTACTTC	CASRLSGSGPSEQYF
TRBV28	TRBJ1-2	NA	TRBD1	TGTGCCAGCAGAGGACAGGGGGCGACTTTCTATGGCTACACCTTC	CASRGQGATFYGYTF
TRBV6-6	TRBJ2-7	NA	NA	TGTGCCAGCAGTTACCCGACAGTCTCCTACGAGCAGTACTTC	CASSYPTVSYEQYF
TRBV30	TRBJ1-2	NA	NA	TGTGCCTGGACACAGGGAGGCTATGGCTACACCTTC	CAWTQGGYGYTF
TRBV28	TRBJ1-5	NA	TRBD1	TGTGCCAGCAGTGCCCCGACAGGGGGGAATCAGCCCCAGCATTTT	CASSAPTGGNQPQHF
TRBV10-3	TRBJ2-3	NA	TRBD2	TGTGCCATCAGTGAAGGACTAGCGTTCCCAGATACGCAGTATTTT	CAISEGLAFPDTQYF
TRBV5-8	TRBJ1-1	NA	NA	TGTGCCAGCAGCTTGGCCGGGTACACTGAAGCTTTCTTT	CASSLAGYTEAFF
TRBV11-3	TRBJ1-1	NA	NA	TGTGCCAGCATGATAGGGAGAGGCAACACTGAAGCTTTCTTT	CASMIGRGNTEAFF